A selection of T cell receptor beta chains follows, all from one sample in a study of blood T cell repertoires in COVID-19. Profiled with immunoSEQ multiplex PCR; TCRdb holds only in-frame clones, not every one. This table holds around 400,000 clones, 90% to 95% found once. Material: PBMCs or T cells enriched from blood (not recorded which). Source of these receptors: a woman in her thirties or forties who had been exposed to COVID-19. Both conserved end residues are part of each CDR3. A D gene is named only where the DNA matches it firmly. Only part of the rows carry a size: once, few, many, or a class if the clone is expanded.

V gene	clone size	D gene	J gene	CDR3 protein	CDR3 DNA
TRBV19	NA	NA	TRBJ1-5	CASSTTGNQPQHF	TGTGCCAGTAGTACAACAGGAAATCAGCCCCAGCATTTT
TRBV30	few	NA	TRBJ1-1	CAWSAGVEAFF	TGTGCCTGGAGTGCGGGAGTTGAAGCTTTCTTT
TRBV10-1	NA	NA	TRBJ1-2	CASSGQNYGYTF	TGCGCCAGCAGTGGACAGAACTATGGCTACACCTTC
TRBV6-2/TRBV6-3	NA	TRBD2	TRBJ2-1	CASSPFPRGRAAMNEQFF	TGTGCCAGCAGCCCCTTCCCCCGCGGGAGGGCCGCGATGAATGAGCAGTTCTTC
TRBV7-9	NA	TRBD1	TRBJ1-2	CASSLAQQGIRGYTF	TGTGCCAGCAGCTTAGCGCAACAGGGGATACGAGGCTACACCTTC
TRBV7-3	NA	TRBD1	TRBJ2-7	CASSRAGTGNHEQYF	TGTGCCAGCAGCCGCGCCGGGACAGGAAATCACGAGCAGTACTTC
TRBV5-1	NA	NA	TRBJ2-2	CASSLPDINTGELFF	TGCGCCAGCAGCTTGCCTGACATAAACACCGGGGAGCTGTTTTTT
TRBV5-1	NA	TRBD1	TRBJ1-2	CASSLGTGKTANYGYTF	TGCGCCAGCAGCCTAGGGACAGGGAAAACGGCTAACTATGGCTACACCTTC
TRBV10-1	few	TRBD2	TRBJ2-2	CASSAGGSNTGELFF	TGCGCCAGCAGTGCGGGAGGCTCGAACACCGGGGAGCTGTTTTTT
TRBV6-2/TRBV6-3	NA	TRBD2	TRBJ2-1	CASSYSLTGGGEQFF	TGTGCCAGCAGTTACTCCCTTACGGGAGGGGGTGAGCAGTTCTTC
TRBV19	NA	TRBD2	TRBJ2-1	CATTRLAGGIDEQFF	TGTGCCACTACACGGCTAGCGGGGGGTATCGATGAGCAGTTCTTC
TRBV7-3	NA	TRBD2	TRBJ2-5	CASSLRKSGASSQYQETQYF	TGTGCCAGCAGCTTAAGAAAGAGCGGGGCTTCTTCCCAGTACCAAGAGACCCAGTACTTC
TRBV12-3/TRBV12-4	NA	NA	TRBJ1-2	CASSPGRGGGYTF	TGTGCCAGCAGTCCGGGGCGGGGGGGCGGCTACACCTTC
TRBV2	NA	TRBD2	TRBJ2-5	CASNSGVAGKETQYF	TGTGCCAGCAACTCAGGGGTAGCGGGGAAAGAGACCCAGTACTTC